This T cell receptor (beta chain) was captured by sequencing in a study of brain T cells in children with intractable seizures. Libraries were prepared by immunoSEQ multiplex PCR; TCRdb keeps only in-frame clonotypes and omits some of them. The sample carries hundreds of thousands of clones, 85% to 95% recorded once. Time point: blood from clinic visit 5 months post-surgery; TSC patient then seizure free. This clone was detected only once. As yet, its antigen is unknown. Study-wide findings and caveats: HCMV serostatus was not known, and viral specificity came from CDR3 similarity only.

The V gene's germline CDR1 is LNHNV and CDR2 YYDKDF (reference sequence). Trimming took off 0 bases at V and 8 bases at J, with 16 bases between the two ends. This CDR3 contains 15 residues. The sequencing used peripheral blood, collected 4 to 6 months after surgery. The chain links TRBV15 to TRBJ1-2; D is uncertain. The receptor was derived from a boy under two years old with tuberous sclerosis and intractable seizures. The CDR3 region has the DNA TGTGCCACCAGCAGAGATAAGGTTATCGGGTGGGGCTACACCTTC. Translated, it gives CATSRDKVIGWGYTF.